Listed below are T cell receptor beta chains from one sample, sequenced in a study of vaccination and CD4 T cells after COVID-19. Antigens of these TCRs are unknown. In TCRdb, the PCR reads were re-called with MiXCR into one record per CDR3 protein. The table shows about 24,000 distinct CDR3 sequences, with 40% to 50% occurring only once. This sample comprised CD4+ T cells from blood, cultured in vitro, obtained about 7 months after SARS-CoV-2 vaccination. Receptors were obtained from a human donor who had recovered from COVID-19. The CDR3 runs from the conserved cysteine through the conserved F or W. D genes are given only for firm matches. Some rows mark clone size as missing; the rest say once, few, many or name a class of expanded clone.

d_gene: .; j_gene: TRBJ2-3; v_gene: TRBV20-1; abundance: .; CDR3nt: TGCAGTGCTGGGGGAAGCGGGAGCACAGATACGCAGTATTTT; CDR3aa: CSAGGSGSTDTQYF
d_gene: TRBD1; j_gene: TRBJ1-5; v_gene: TRBV5-8; abundance: .; CDR3nt: TGTGCCAGCACCCTGGGACAGGGTATCGGCCAGCCCCAGCATTTT; CDR3aa: CASTLGQGIGQPQHF
d_gene: .; j_gene: TRBJ1-2; v_gene: TRBV7-9; abundance: few; CDR3nt: TGTGCCAGCAGCTTAGCAGGGGCTCAGGGCTACACCTTC; CDR3aa: CASSLAGAQGYTF
d_gene: .; j_gene: TRBJ2-2; v_gene: TRBV20-1; abundance: .; CDR3nt: TGCAGTGCAATGAAGGGCGGCGGGGAGCTGTTTTTT; CDR3aa: CSAMKGGGELFF
d_gene: TRBD1; j_gene: TRBJ1-5; v_gene: TRBV6-1; abundance: few; CDR3nt: TGTGCCAGCACTACCACAGGGGGCGGACAGCCCCAGCATTTT; CDR3aa: CASTTTGGGQPQHF
d_gene: TRBD2; j_gene: TRBJ2-1; v_gene: TRBV20-1; abundance: .; CDR3nt: TGCAGTGCTAGGGACCTGGGCGAGCGGGAGGGCCTTGAGCAGTTCTTC; CDR3aa: CSARDLGEREGLEQFF
d_gene: .; j_gene: TRBJ2-5; v_gene: TRBV5-4; abundance: .; CDR3nt: TGTGCCAGCAGCTTGAGACAGTCTCAAGAGACCCAGTACTTC; CDR3aa: CASSLRQSQETQYF
d_gene: .; j_gene: TRBJ2-1; v_gene: TRBV24-1; abundance: .; CDR3nt: TGTGCCACCGAGGAAGTGAATGAGCAGTTCTTC; CDR3aa: CATEEVNEQFF
d_gene: TRBD2; j_gene: TRBJ2-1; v_gene: TRBV7-8; abundance: .; CDR3nt: TGTGCCAGCAGCTTAGTTTCGTCTAGCGGAGTGGATAATGAGCAGTTCTTC; CDR3aa: CASSLVSSSGVDNEQFF
d_gene: .; j_gene: TRBJ1-5; v_gene: TRBV6-5; abundance: few; CDR3nt: TGTGCCAGCAGTTCAGGGGCAGGGGACAATCAGCCCCAGCATTTT; CDR3aa: CASSSGAGDNQPQHF
d_gene: .; j_gene: TRBJ1-5; v_gene: TRBV19; abundance: few; CDR3nt: TGTGCCAGTCGCAACGAGGGGGGTAGCAATCAGCCCCAGCATTTT; CDR3aa: CASRNEGGSNQPQHF
d_gene: .; j_gene: TRBJ2-5; v_gene: TRBV7-6; abundance: few; CDR3nt: TGTGCCAGCAGCTTAGGACTAGGTTGGGAGACCCAGTACTTC; CDR3aa: CASSLGLGWETQYF
d_gene: TRBD2; j_gene: TRBJ2-5; v_gene: TRBV15; abundance: few; CDR3nt: TGTGCCACCAGCACACGACTAGCGGGGCAAGAGACCCAGTACTTC; CDR3aa: CATSTRLAGQETQYF
d_gene: .; j_gene: TRBJ1-1; v_gene: TRBV29-1; abundance: once; CDR3nt: TGCAGCGCCGGACAGAACACTGAAGCTTTCTTT; CDR3aa: CSAGQNTEAFF
d_gene: TRBD1; j_gene: TRBJ2-3; v_gene: TRBV7-3; abundance: .; CDR3nt: TGTGCCAGCAGCTCGGGACAGGGGGATACGCAGTATTTT; CDR3aa: CASSSGQGDTQYF
d_gene: TRBD1; j_gene: TRBJ1-4; v_gene: TRBV28; abundance: .; CDR3nt: TGTGCCAGCACAGGGGGCGGGTATAATGAAAAACTGTTTTTT; CDR3aa: CASTGGGYNEKLFF
d_gene: TRBD1; j_gene: TRBJ2-2; v_gene: TRBV20-1; abundance: .; CDR3nt: TGCAGTGCTAGAGATCAGGACCAAGGGGGCCGGGAGCTGTTTTTT; CDR3aa: CSARDQDQGGRELFF
d_gene: .; j_gene: TRBJ2-5; v_gene: TRBV20-1; abundance: .; CDR3nt: TGCAGTGCTATTGGGCAGGCTGAAGAGACCCAGTACTTC; CDR3aa: CSAIGQAEETQYF
d_gene: .; j_gene: TRBJ2-7; v_gene: TRBV7-2; abundance: few; CDR3nt: TGTGCCAGCAGCCAAGGGGTCTACGAGCAGTACTTC; CDR3aa: CASSQGVYEQYF
d_gene: TRBD1; j_gene: TRBJ1-2; v_gene: TRBV19; abundance: .; CDR3nt: TGTGCCAGTAGTATGTTGACAGGGTATGGTGGCTACACCTTC; CDR3aa: CASSMLTGYGGYTF
d_gene: .; j_gene: TRBJ2-7; v_gene: TRBV28; abundance: .; CDR3nt: TGTGCCAGCAGTTTCCCTAGCGTCGAGGAGCAGTACTTC; CDR3aa: CASSFPSVEEQYF
d_gene: .; j_gene: TRBJ1-5; v_gene: TRBV20-1; abundance: .; CDR3nt: TGCAGTGCTAGAGGGACGGCGGGCGGGCAGCCCCAGCATTTT; CDR3aa: CSARGTAGGQPQHF
d_gene: .; j_gene: TRBJ1-1; v_gene: TRBV6-5; abundance: few; CDR3nt: TGTGCCAGCAGTTACTCGCTGAGGGGCCGGGGGACTGAAGCTTTCTTT; CDR3aa: CASSYSLRGRGTEAFF
d_gene: .; j_gene: TRBJ1-2; v_gene: TRBV7-2; abundance: .; CDR3nt: TGTGCCAGCAGCTTAAGCGGCAGCCAGGTCTATGGCTACACCTTC; CDR3aa: CASSLSGSQVYGYTF
d_gene: TRBD1; j_gene: TRBJ1-5; v_gene: TRBV28; abundance: .; CDR3nt: TGTGCCAGCAGAACCACAGGGGCCGGCAATCAGCCCCAGCATTTT; CDR3aa: CASRTTGAGNQPQHF
d_gene: TRBD1; j_gene: TRBJ2-1; v_gene: TRBV28; abundance: .; CDR3nt: TGTGCCAGCAGCCCCACGACAGGGGGCGGAAATGAGCAGTTCTTC; CDR3aa: CASSPTTGGGNEQFF
d_gene: .; j_gene: TRBJ2-3; v_gene: TRBV7-3; abundance: .; CDR3nt: TGTGCCAGCAGCTTAACGACAGGAGATACGCAGTATTTT; CDR3aa: CASSLTTGDTQYF
d_gene: TRBD2; j_gene: TRBJ2-1; v_gene: TRBV25-1; abundance: .; CDR3nt: TGTGCCAGCAGGGTTTCAGGGACTAGCGGGATCTACAATGAGCAGTTCTTC; CDR3aa: CASRVSGTSGIYNEQFF
d_gene: .; j_gene: TRBJ1-5; v_gene: TRBV21-1; abundance: .; CDR3nt: TGTGCCAGCAGCAAAGGGGACAGGGTTAGGGATAATCAGCCCCAGCATTTT; CDR3aa: CASSKGDRVRDNQPQHF
d_gene: .; j_gene: TRBJ1-1; v_gene: TRBV7-9; abundance: few; CDR3nt: TGTGCCAGCAGCTCACAGGGTGGAAGCACTGAAGCTTTCTTT; CDR3aa: CASSSQGGSTEAFF
d_gene: .; j_gene: TRBJ2-1; v_gene: TRBV4-1; abundance: .; CDR3nt: TGCGCCAGCAGCCTCCAGGGGGCGGGAGGGGTGCGAAATGAGCAGTTCTTC; CDR3aa: CASSLQGAGGVRNEQFF
d_gene: .; j_gene: TRBJ2-5; v_gene: TRBV20-1; abundance: few; CDR3nt: TGCAGTGCCACGGTACATGGCTACTACCAAGAGACCCAGTACTTC; CDR3aa: CSATVHGYYQETQYF
d_gene: .; j_gene: TRBJ2-5; v_gene: TRBV20-1; abundance: few; CDR3nt: TGCAGTGCTAGACGCGACGGGACCCAGTACTTC; CDR3aa: CSARRDGTQYF
d_gene: TRBD2; j_gene: TRBJ2-5; v_gene: TRBV15; abundance: .; CDR3nt: TGTGCCACCAGCAGAGGACTTTTAGGGACTACCCAAGAGACCCAGTACTTC; CDR3aa: CATSRGLLGTTQETQYF
d_gene: TRBD2; j_gene: TRBJ2-1; v_gene: TRBV24-1; abundance: few; CDR3nt: TGTGCCACCAGTGCCCAGACTAGCGGGGTCTCCTACAATGAGCAGTTCTTC; CDR3aa: CATSAQTSGVSYNEQFF
d_gene: TRBD2; j_gene: TRBJ2-7; v_gene: TRBV6-1; abundance: few; CDR3nt: TGTGCCAGCAGAAGGGCGGGAGGGAGCTCCTACGAGCAGTACTTC; CDR3aa: CASRRAGGSSYEQYF
d_gene: .; j_gene: TRBJ1-2; v_gene: TRBV6-1; abundance: few; CDR3nt: TGTGCCAGCAGTGAAATATCTCTAGCGATCTATGGCTACACCTTC; CDR3aa: CASSEISLAIYGYTF
d_gene: .; j_gene: TRBJ2-7; v_gene: TRBV7-9; abundance: .; CDR3nt: TGTGCCAGCAGACCCGGACAGAACTCCTACGAGCAGTACTTC; CDR3aa: CASRPGQNSYEQYF
d_gene: .; j_gene: TRBJ2-5; v_gene: TRBV11-2; abundance: .; CDR3nt: TGTGCCAGCAGCTTAGGTCTTCAAGAGACCCAGTACTTC; CDR3aa: CASSLGLQETQYF
d_gene: TRBD2; j_gene: TRBJ2-3; v_gene: TRBV6-4; abundance: .; CDR3nt: TGTGCCAGCAGTGAGGGGCAGGCGGGGGGCGGAGATACGCAGTATTTT; CDR3aa: CASSEGQAGGGDTQYF
d_gene: .; j_gene: TRBJ2-1; v_gene: TRBV20-1; abundance: few; CDR3nt: TGCAGTGCTCCGGGGCAGAGCTCCTACAATGAGCAGTTCTTC; CDR3aa: CSAPGQSSYNEQFF
d_gene: .; j_gene: TRBJ1-1; v_gene: TRBV7-9; abundance: few; CDR3nt: TGTGCCAGCAGCTTAGAGGGGAATACTGAAGCTTTCTTT; CDR3aa: CASSLEGNTEAFF
d_gene: .; j_gene: TRBJ2-5; v_gene: TRBV2; abundance: .; CDR3nt: TGTGCCAGCAGTGAAGAAGCGGGAGAGACCCAGTACTTC; CDR3aa: CASSEEAGETQYF
d_gene: .; j_gene: TRBJ2-1; v_gene: TRBV19; abundance: .; CDR3nt: TGTGCCAGCCACTTAAACAATGAGCAGTTCTTC; CDR3aa: CASHLNNEQFF
d_gene: .; j_gene: TRBJ2-2; v_gene: TRBV24-1; abundance: .; CDR3nt: TGTGCCACCAGTGACGCCCCCGGCTCTGTGGGCACCGGGGAGCTGTTTTTT; CDR3aa: CATSDAPGSVGTGELFF
d_gene: TRBD1; j_gene: TRBJ2-5; v_gene: TRBV15; abundance: medium-sized; CDR3nt: TGTGCCACCAGCAGAGATGGCAGGGGGCGACGCGAGACCCAGTACTTC; CDR3aa: CATSRDGRGRRETQYF
d_gene: TRBD1; j_gene: TRBJ2-5; v_gene: TRBV7-2; abundance: .; CDR3nt: TGTGCCAGCAGCACTAAGACAGGGAGTCTTGAGACCCAGTACTTC; CDR3aa: CASSTKTGSLETQYF
d_gene: .; j_gene: TRBJ1-5; v_gene: TRBV18; abundance: .; CDR3nt: TGTGCCAGCTCACCTAACAGGGATCAGCCCCAGCATTTT; CDR3aa: CASSPNRDQPQHF
d_gene: .; j_gene: TRBJ1-5; v_gene: TRBV28; abundance: .; CDR3nt: TGTGCCAGCACTCCGGGAGGTCAGCCCCAGCATTTT; CDR3aa: CASTPGGQPQHF
d_gene: .; j_gene: TRBJ2-1; v_gene: TRBV6-5; abundance: .; CDR3nt: TGTGCCAGCAGTTACAGGCAGGGGTACAATGAGCAGTTCTTC; CDR3aa: CASSYRQGYNEQFF
d_gene: .; j_gene: TRBJ1-5; v_gene: TRBV4-3; abundance: .; CDR3nt: TGCGCCAGCAGCCAAGAAAGGGTCAGGGGCCGACATAGCAATCAGCCCCAGCATTTT; CDR3aa: CASSQERVRGRHSNQPQHF
d_gene: .; j_gene: TRBJ2-1; v_gene: TRBV24-1; abundance: .; CDR3nt: TGTGCCACCAGTGCTCGATCTCCAGGGGGGAGTCACAATGAGCAGTTCTTC; CDR3aa: CATSARSPGGSHNEQFF
d_gene: .; j_gene: TRBJ1-5; v_gene: TRBV20-1; abundance: medium-sized; CDR3nt: TGCAGTGCTAAACGAGGGAGCAATCAGCCCCAGCATTTT; CDR3aa: CSAKRGSNQPQHF
d_gene: .; j_gene: TRBJ1-3; v_gene: TRBV6-1; abundance: .; CDR3nt: TGTGCCAGCACGTTTGAGGGTTTGGGAAACACCATATATTTT; CDR3aa: CASTFEGLGNTIYF
d_gene: TRBD2; j_gene: TRBJ2-7; v_gene: TRBV6-5; abundance: .; CDR3nt: TGTGCCAGCAGTTACTCAGCGGGAGTCTACGAGCAGTACTTC; CDR3aa: CASSYSAGVYEQYF
d_gene: .; j_gene: TRBJ2-1; v_gene: TRBV20-1; abundance: few; CDR3nt: TGCACATGCGATAGAGGGGATGAGCAGTTCTTC; CDR3aa: CTCDRGDEQFF
d_gene: TRBD1; j_gene: TRBJ2-7; v_gene: TRBV6-5; abundance: few; CDR3nt: TGTGCCAGCAGTTCCGCACGGACAGGGCGTAGAGATCAGTACTTC; CDR3aa: CASSSARTGRRDQYF
d_gene: .; j_gene: TRBJ1-1; v_gene: TRBV20-1; abundance: .; CDR3nt: TGCAGTGCTAGAGATCAGGGCTGGATCACTGAAGCTTTCTTT; CDR3aa: CSARDQGWITEAFF
d_gene: TRBD2; j_gene: TRBJ2-1; v_gene: TRBV20-1; abundance: medium-sized; CDR3nt: TGCAGTGCTAGACTCGGGAGGACGGGATACAATGAGCAGTTCTTC; CDR3aa: CSARLGRTGYNEQFF